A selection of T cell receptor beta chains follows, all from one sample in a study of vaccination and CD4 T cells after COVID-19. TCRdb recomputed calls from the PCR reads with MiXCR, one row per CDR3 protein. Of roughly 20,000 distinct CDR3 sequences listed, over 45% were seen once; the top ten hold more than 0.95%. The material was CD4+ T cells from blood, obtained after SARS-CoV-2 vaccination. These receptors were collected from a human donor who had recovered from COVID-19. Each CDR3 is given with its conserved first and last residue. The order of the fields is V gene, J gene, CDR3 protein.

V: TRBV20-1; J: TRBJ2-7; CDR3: CSARLRALAYEQYF
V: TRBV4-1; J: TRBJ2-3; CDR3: CASSQVGSTDTQYF
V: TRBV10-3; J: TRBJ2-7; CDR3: CAISEKRGDYEQYF
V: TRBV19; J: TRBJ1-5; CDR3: CASSMTGLQPQHF
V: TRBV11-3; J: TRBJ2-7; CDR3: CASSLYSGGPEQYF
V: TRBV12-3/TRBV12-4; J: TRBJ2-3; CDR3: CASSPLGGVDTQYF
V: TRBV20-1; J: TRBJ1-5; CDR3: CSAQQGTGGGQPQHF
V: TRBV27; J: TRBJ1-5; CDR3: CASSPHFGGIGSNQPQHF
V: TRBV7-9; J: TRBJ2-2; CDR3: CASSSGLAGVTGELFF
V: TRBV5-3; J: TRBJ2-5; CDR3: CAPRDSQQETQYF
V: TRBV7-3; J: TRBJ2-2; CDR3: CASSFPGTGTGITGELFF
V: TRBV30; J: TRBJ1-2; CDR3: CACPRTGWRYGYTF